This T cell receptor beta chain appears in the sequencing data of a study of T-cell reconstitution after alpha-beta-depleted transplantation in children. Findings and limits, study-wide: Once a year had passed after transplant, T-cell counts and diversity came mostly from newly produced T cells. Several hundred graft clones that had expanded were reportedly the source of alpha-beta T cells about two months after transplant. Day-60 TCRbeta diversity that was high in some patients was derived from surviving recipient T cells and thymic progenitors.

A library of TCRbeta sequences, prepared with unique molecular identifiers, was generated. TCRdb independently ran MiXCR on the PCR reads; one entry per CDR3 protein. In the table there are about 300,000 distinct CDR3 sequences, roughly 7.8% of which are singletons. This clonotype showed up many times. Antigen: not known. The trim removed 0 bases at V and 7 bases at J, leaving 5 bases unmatched. CDR3 length: 15 residues. Germline loops: CDR1 SNHLY, CDR2 FYNNEI. The J gene is TRBJ2-2, the V gene TRBV2; 7 bases are shared with TRBD1. The TCR sequence derives from a female patient between 2 and 15 years old who had a stem cell transplant for Fanconi anemia, so the T cells may come from the graft donor. This material consisted of peripheral blood, taken 360 days after TCRalphabeta/CD19-depleted stem cell transplant. CDR3 residues: CASSEALGGSGELFF. The DNA of the CDR3 is TGTGCCAGCAGTGAAGCTCTAGGGGGCAGCGGGGAGCTGTTTTTT.